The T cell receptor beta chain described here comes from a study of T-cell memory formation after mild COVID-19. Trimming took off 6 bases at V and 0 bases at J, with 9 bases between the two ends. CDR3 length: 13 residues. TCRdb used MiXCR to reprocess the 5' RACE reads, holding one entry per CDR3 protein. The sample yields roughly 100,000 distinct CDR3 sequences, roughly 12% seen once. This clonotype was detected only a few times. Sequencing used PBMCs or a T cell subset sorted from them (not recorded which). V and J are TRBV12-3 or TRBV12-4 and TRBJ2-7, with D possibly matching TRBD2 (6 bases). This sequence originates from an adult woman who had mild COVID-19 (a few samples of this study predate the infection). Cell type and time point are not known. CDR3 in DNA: TGTGCCAGCAGGGACGGGAGCTCCTACGAGCAGTACTTC. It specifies CASRDGSSYEQYF.